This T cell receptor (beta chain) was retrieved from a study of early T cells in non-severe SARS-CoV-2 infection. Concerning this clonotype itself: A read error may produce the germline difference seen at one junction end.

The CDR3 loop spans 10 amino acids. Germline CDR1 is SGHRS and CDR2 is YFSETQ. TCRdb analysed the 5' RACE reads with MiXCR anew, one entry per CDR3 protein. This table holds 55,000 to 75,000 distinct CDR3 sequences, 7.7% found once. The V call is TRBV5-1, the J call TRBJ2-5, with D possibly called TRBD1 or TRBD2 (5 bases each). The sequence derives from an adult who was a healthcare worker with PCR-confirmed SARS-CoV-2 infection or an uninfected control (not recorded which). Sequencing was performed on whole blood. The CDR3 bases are TGCGCCAGCAGCTTCCTCCCGGGGCGCTTC. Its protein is CASSFLPGRF. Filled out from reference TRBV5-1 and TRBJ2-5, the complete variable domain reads KAGVTQTPRYLIKTRGQQVTLSCSPISGHRSVSWYQQTPGQGLQFLFEYFSETQRNKGNFPGRFSGRQFSNSRSEMNVSTLELGDSALYLCASSFLPGRFGPGTRLLVL.